Listed here are 3 T cell receptor beta chains from one sample, sequenced in a study of shared T cell receptors in the human thymus. Sequenced by immunoSEQ multiplex PCR; TCRdb stores in-frame clones only, minus some. The sample lists more than 550,000 clones; more than 70% were seen once. These data were likewise used in another study, on human thymus T cells.

Source material: thymocytes. These receptors were taken from a boy under three years old with a congenital heart defect.

This rearrangement joins TRBV7-9 to TRBJ1-2, with a weak D call TRBD1 (5 bases). The CDR3 covers 16 residues. The germline gives CDR1 SEHNR, CDR2 FQNEAQ (reference sequence). V was cut by 5 bases and J by 8 bases, with 24 bases left in between. CDR3: CASSPSGRGRHRGYTF. As DNA, the CDR3 is TGTGCCAGCAGCCCGAGCGGCCGGGGGAGGCACCGGGGCTACACCTTC.

This clone was recorded once. The chain carries TRBV6-4 and TRBJ1-5, with D perhaps TRBD1 (6 bases). The germline CDR1 and CDR2 sequences are MRHNA and SNTAGT. V was cut by 5 bases and J by 5 bases, with 19 bases left in between. This CDR3 is built from 16 residues. The CDR3, as DNA: TGTGCCAGCAGTTTCCCAGCCCGGGACAAATATCAGCCCCAGCATTTT. It translates to CASSFPARDKYQPQHF.

This clone was counted only a few times. The V gene is TRBV30, the J gene TRBJ2-1; 9 bases agree with TRBD1. The CDR3 has 17 amino acids. Trimming took 2 bases from V and 6 from J; bases not matched to a gene: 14. Germline CDR1 and CDR2: GTSNPN and SVGIG (reference sequence). The CDR3 nucleotides read TGTGCCTGGAGTTTCCGAACAGGGGGCGAGGGGGGCAATGAGCAGTTCTTC. It yields the protein CAWSFRTGGEGGNEQFF.